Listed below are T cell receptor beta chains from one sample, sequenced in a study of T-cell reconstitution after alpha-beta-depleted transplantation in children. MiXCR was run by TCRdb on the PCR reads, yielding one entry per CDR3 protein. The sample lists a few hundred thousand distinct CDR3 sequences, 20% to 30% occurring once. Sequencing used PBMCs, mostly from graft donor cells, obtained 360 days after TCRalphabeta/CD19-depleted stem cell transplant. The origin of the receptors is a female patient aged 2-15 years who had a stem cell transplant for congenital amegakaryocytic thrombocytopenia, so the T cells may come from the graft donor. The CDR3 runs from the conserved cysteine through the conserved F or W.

CASSLGLGGNEKLFF	TRBJ1-4	TRBV28
CASTGGILRESETRGEQYF	TRBJ2-7	TRBV4-2
CSVEEDSSTDTQYF	TRBJ2-3	TRBV29-1
CASSFVAGGHEQYF	TRBJ2-7	TRBV27
CASSITGMNEQFF	TRBJ2-1	TRBV9
CASSLRLAGGLKTQYF	TRBJ2-5	TRBV5-1
CASSRRLALGNEQFF	TRBJ2-1	TRBV5-5
CASSLVAGTGDITGELFF	TRBJ2-2	TRBV5-1
CASSPQGRLNYGYTF	TRBJ1-2	TRBV12-3/TRBV12-4
CASSPSANVEEQYF	TRBJ2-7	TRBV7-6
CSADPRAGAGGQFF	TRBJ2-1	TRBV20-1
CASSLRAGGPYEQYF	TRBJ2-7	TRBV12-3/TRBV12-4
CASSPGAQGAALHF	TRBJ1-6	TRBV12-3/TRBV12-4
CATSGIITGTHYEQYF	TRBJ2-7	TRBV24-1
CASSIRGPYEQYF	TRBJ2-7	TRBV5-5
CASRWTGSRTGELFF	TRBJ2-2	TRBV5-1
CATSRNRRSTDTQYF	TRBJ2-3	TRBV15